Listed below are T cell receptor beta chains from one sample, sequenced in a study of blood T cell repertoires in COVID-19. The assay was immunoSEQ multiplex PCR, and TCRdb's table has in-frame clones only and misses some. Counted here are over 50,000 clones, approximately 92% occurring once; the ten biggest clones make up under 7%. Sequencing was carried out using peripheral blood. The origin of the receptors is a man aged 50-60 years with active COVID-19. Both conserved end residues are part of each CDR3. The D gene is left open where the match is weak. Clone size is shown for a subset of rows, as once, few, many or a class of expanded clone.

j_call d_call clone_size v_call cdr3_aa cdr3_nt
TRBJ1-1 - - TRBV7-8 CASSPGWLNTEAFF TGTGCCAGCAGCCCAGGGTGGTTGAACACTGAAGCTTTCTTT
TRBJ1-1 TRBD1 - TRBV5-5 CASSRQGTSTEAFF TGTGCCAGCAGCCGACAGGGGACGTCCACTGAAGCTTTCTTT
TRBJ1-6 - - TRBV5-1 CASSLGLQKNSPLHF TGCGCCAGCAGCTTGGGCCTCCAGAAGAATTCACCCCTCCACTTT
TRBJ2-1 - - TRBV30 CAWSGQNYNEQFF TGTGCCTGGAGCGGACAGAATTACAATGAGCAGTTCTTC
TRBJ2-4 TRBD1 once TRBV19 CASSRTDRGRGKNIQYF TGTGCCAGTAGTAGGACCGACAGGGGGCGAGGCAAAAACATTCAGTACTTC
TRBJ2-2 - - TRBV9 CASSAPSNTGELFF TGTGCCAGCAGCGCCCCATCGAACACCGGGGAGCTGTTTTTT
TRBJ2-5 TRBD1 - TRBV19 CASQSGTGARKTQYF TGTGCCAGCCAATCCGGGACAGGGGCCCGGAAGACCCAGTACTTC
TRBJ2-7 TRBD1 - TRBV29-1 CSVAGTGFYEQYF TGCAGCGTTGCCGGGACAGGGTTCTACGAGCAGTACTTC
TRBJ2-2 - - TRBV18 CASSPNFPGNTGELFF TGTGCCAGCTCACCTAATTTTCCGGGGAACACCGGGGAGCTGTTTTTT
TRBJ2-2 - - TRBV28 CASEGANTGELFF TGTGCCAGCGAAGGGGCGAACACCGGGGAGCTGTTTTTT
TRBJ2-7 - - TRBV21-1 CASRPTGGGPRVDYEQYF TGTGCCAGCAGACCGACTGGGGGAGGGCCGCGTGTTGACTACGAGCAGTACTTC
TRBJ2-3 - - TRBV14 CASRGRGGHTQYF TGTGCCAGCAGGGGCCGGGGTGGACATACGCAGTATTTT
TRBJ1-2 TRBD1 - TRBV30 CAWSVGGTSGYTF TGTGCCTGGAGTGTAGGGGGCACTAGTGGCTACACCTTC
TRBJ1-5 TRBD1 - TRBV6-5 CARETGGVNQPQHF TGTGCCAGGGAAACAGGGGGAGTCAATCAGCCCCAGCATTTT
TRBJ2-3 - - TRBV6-6 CASTEAPGTDTQYF TGTGCCAGCACCGAAGCGCCGGGCACAGATACGCAGTATTTT
TRBJ2-7 TRBD2 once TRBV5-4 CASSSSRGGTYEQYF TGTGCCAGCAGCTCTTCGCGGGGGGGAACCTACGAGCAGTACTTC
TRBJ2-7 TRBD1 once TRBV10-3 CATRDRADEQYF TGTGCCACTCGGGACAGGGCGGACGAGCAGTACTTC
TRBJ2-3 TRBD2 - TRBV6-2/TRBV6-3 CASSYWPAGATDTQYF TGTGCCAGCAGTTACTGGCCAGCGGGGGCCACAGATACGCAGTATTTT